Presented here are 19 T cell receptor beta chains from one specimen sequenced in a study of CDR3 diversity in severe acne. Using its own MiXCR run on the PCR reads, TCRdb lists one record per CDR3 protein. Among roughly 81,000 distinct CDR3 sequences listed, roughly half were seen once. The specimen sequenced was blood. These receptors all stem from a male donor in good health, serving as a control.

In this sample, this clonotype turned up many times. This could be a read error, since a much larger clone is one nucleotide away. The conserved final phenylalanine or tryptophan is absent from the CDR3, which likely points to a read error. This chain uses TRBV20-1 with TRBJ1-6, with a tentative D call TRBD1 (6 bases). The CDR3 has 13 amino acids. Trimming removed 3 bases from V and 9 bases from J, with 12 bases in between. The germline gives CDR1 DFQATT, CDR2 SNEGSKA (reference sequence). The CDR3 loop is CSASGTIGSPLHS. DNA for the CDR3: TGCAGTGCTAGCGGGACAATCGGTTCACCCCTCCACTCT.

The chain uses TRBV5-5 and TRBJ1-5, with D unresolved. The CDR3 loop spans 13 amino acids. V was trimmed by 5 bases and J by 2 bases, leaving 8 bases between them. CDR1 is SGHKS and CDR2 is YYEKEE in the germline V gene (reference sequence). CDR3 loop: CASSPDRNQPQHF. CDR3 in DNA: TGTGCCAGCAGTCCGGACCGCAATCAGCCCCAGCATTTT.

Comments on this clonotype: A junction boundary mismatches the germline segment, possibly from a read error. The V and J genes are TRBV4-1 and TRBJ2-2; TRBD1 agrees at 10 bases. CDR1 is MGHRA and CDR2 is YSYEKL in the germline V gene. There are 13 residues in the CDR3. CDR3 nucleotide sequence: TGTGCCAGCGGACAGGGGGTCACCGGGGAGCTGTTTTTT. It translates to CASGQGVTGELFF.

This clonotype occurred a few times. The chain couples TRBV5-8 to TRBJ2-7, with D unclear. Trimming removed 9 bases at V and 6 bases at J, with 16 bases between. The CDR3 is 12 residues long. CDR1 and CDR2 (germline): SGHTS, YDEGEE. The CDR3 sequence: CATFQVPGEQYF. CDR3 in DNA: TGTGCCACCTTCCAGGTCCCGGGCGAGCAGTACTTC.

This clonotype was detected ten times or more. The CDR3 is CSVEYGYTF. CDR3 in DNA: TGCAGCGTTGAATATGGCTACACCTTC. V is TRBV29-1 and J is TRBJ1-2; the D is unclear. The CDR3 has 9 residues. Germline values: CDR1 SQVTM, CDR2 ANQGSEA. V was shortened by 2 bases and J by 5 bases, with 0 bases between the two germline ends.

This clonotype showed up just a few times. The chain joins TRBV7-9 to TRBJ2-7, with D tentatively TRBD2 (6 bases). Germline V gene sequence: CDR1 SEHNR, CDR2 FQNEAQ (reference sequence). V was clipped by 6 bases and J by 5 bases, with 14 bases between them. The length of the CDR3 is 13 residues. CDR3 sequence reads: CASRSSGEDEQYF. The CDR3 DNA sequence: TGTGCCAGCAGGTCGTCGGGGGAAGACGAGCAGTACTTC.

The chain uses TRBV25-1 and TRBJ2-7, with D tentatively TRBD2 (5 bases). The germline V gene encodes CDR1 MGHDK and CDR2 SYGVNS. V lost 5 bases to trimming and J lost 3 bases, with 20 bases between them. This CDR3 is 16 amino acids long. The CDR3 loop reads CASSRDGRPKSYEQYF. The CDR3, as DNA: TGTGCCAGCAGTCGGGATGGCCGACCTAAAAGCTACGAGCAGTACTTC.

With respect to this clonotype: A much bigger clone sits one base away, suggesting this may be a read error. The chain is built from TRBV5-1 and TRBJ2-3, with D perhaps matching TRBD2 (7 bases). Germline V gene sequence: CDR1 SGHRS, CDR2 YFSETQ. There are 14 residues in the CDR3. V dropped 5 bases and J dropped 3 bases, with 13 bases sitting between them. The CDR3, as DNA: TGCGCCAGCAGGACGAGGGGGGGGACAGATACGCAGTATTTT. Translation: CASRTRGGTDTQYF.

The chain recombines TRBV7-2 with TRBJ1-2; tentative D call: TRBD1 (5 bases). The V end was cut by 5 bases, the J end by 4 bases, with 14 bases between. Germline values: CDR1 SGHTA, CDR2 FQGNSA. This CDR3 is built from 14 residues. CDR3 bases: TGTGCCAGCAGCCCACGGGACGGGGGCTATGGCTACACCTTC. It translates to CASSPRDGGYGYTF.

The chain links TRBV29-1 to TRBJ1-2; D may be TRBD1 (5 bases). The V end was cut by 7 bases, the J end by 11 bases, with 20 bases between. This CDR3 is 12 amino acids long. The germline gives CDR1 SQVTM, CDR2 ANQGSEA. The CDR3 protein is CSGVGTADGYTF. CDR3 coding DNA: TGCAGCGGGGTCGGGACGGCGGACGGGTACACCTTC.

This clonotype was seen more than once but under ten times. The CDR3 nucleotides are TGCAGTGCAAGGGACAGGGGGGACGGCTATGGCTACACCTTC. Its protein product is CSARDRGDGYGYTF. The gene calls are TRBV20-1 and TRBJ1-2, with 11 bases that match TRBD1. V lost 6 bases, J lost 4 bases, and 7 bases stayed unmatched. This CDR3 comprises 14 residues. From germline, CDR1 is DFQATT and CDR2 SNEGSKA (reference sequence).

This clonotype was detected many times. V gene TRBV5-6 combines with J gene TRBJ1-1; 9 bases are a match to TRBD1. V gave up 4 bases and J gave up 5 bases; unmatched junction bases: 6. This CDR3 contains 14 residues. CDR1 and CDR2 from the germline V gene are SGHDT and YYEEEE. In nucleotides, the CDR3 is TGTGCCAGCAGCGGACAGGGGCGGTGGACTGAAGCTTTCTTT. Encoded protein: CASSGQGRWTEAFF.

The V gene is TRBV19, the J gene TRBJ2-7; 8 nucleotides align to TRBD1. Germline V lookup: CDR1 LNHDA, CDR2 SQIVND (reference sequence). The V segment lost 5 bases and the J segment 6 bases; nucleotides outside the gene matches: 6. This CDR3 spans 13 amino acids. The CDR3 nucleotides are TGTGCCAGTAGTGGACAGGGCGTCGGCGAGCAGTACTTC. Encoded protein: CASSGQGVGEQYF.

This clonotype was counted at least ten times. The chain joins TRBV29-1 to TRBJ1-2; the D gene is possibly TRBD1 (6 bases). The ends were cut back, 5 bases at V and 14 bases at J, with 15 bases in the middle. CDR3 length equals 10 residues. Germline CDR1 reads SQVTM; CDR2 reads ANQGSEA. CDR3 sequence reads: CSVTSGAPTF. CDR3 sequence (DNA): TGCAGCGTTACCTCGGGGGCTCCTACCTTC. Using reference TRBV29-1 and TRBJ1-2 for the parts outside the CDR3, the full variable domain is SAVISQKPSRDICQRGTSLTIQCQVDSQVTMMFWYRQQPGQSLTLIATANQGSEATYESGFVIDKFPISRPNLTFSTLTVSNMSPEDSSIYLCSVTSGAPTFGSGTRLTVV.

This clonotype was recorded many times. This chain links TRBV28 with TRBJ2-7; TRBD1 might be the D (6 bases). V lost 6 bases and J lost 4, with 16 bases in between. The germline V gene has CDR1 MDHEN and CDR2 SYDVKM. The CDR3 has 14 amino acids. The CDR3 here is CASRSPYRDYEQYF. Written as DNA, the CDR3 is TGTGCCAGCAGGTCCCCCTACAGGGATTACGAGCAGTACTTC.

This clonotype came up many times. DNA of the CDR3: TGTGCCAGCTCACCATCCGCGACTGGCGGATCAGATACGCAGTATTTT. This encodes CASSPSATGGSDTQYF. The chain is built from TRBV18 and TRBJ2-3; D gene uncertain. Trimming took off 2 bases at V and 4 bases at J, with 16 bases between the two ends. The CDR3 spans 16 residues. In germline, CDR1 is KGHSH, CDR2 LQKENI.

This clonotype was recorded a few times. The CDR3 bases are TGTGCCAGCAGCCAAAGGGGGCTCAACGGGGAGACCCAGTACTTC. Translation: CASSQRGLNGETQYF. The V and J genes are TRBV11-2 and TRBJ2-5, with TRBD1 matching 7 bases. Germline CDR1 SGHAT, CDR2 FQNNGV. There are 15 residues in the CDR3. V trimming: 5 bases; J trimming: 5 bases; junction bases outside the gene matches: 11.

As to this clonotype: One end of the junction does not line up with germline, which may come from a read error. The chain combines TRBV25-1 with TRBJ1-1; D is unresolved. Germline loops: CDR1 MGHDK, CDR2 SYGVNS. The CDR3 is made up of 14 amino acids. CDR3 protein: CAGSVVQVNTEAFF. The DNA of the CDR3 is TGTGCCGGCAGCGTAGTTCAGGTCAACACTGAAGCTTTCTTT.

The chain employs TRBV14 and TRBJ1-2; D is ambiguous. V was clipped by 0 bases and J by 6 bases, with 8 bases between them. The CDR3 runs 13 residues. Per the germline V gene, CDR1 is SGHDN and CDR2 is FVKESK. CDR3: CASSQDRVNGYTF. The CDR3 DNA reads TGTGCCAGCAGCCAAGACCGGGTGAATGGCTACACCTTC.